This T cell receptor beta chain came from a study of blood T cell repertoires in COVID-19. Original processing notes: Amplification with reference gene primers provided the estimates of nucleated cell counts. Produced via immunoSEQ multiplex PCR; TCRdb's table is partial and in-frame only. That table is the source of V, J and clone size, and D and trimming were worked out from the DNA. The table shows about 120,000 clones, with 70% to 80% occurring only once. The CDR3 consists of 12 residues. CDR1 GTSNPN and CDR2 SVGIG come from the germline V gene (reference sequence). The germline V and J ends were trimmed by 5 bases and 6 bases, with 13 bases remaining between them.

The specimen was peripheral blood. The chain links TRBV30 to TRBJ1-2; tentatively, D is TRBD1 (6 bases). The TCR was taken from a man between 40 and 49 years old with active or convalescent COVID-19. The CDR3 spells CAWVSGVHGYTF. The CDR3 coding sequence is TGTGCCTGGGTTTCAGGGGTGCATGGCTACACCTTC.